A selection of T cell receptor beta chains follows, all from one sample in a study of Ad26.COV2.S vaccination and SARS-CoV-2 variants. The table came from immunoSEQ multiplex PCR; TCRdb's copy has only in-frame clones and leaves some out. The sample carries roughly 410,000 clones, about 80% recorded once. This material consisted of peripheral blood, taken in a trial of Ad26.COV2.S vaccine versus placebo. The receptors derive from a person aged 18-65 years who received the Ad26.COV2.S COVID-19 vaccine or a placebo. Both conserved end residues are trimmed from each CDR3. Expanded clones get a size class; other rows say once, few or many, or leave the size out.

cdr3_aa: ASSLVGGTYEQY; cdr3_length: 12; clone_size: -; v_call: TRBV11-2; j_call: TRBJ2-7
cdr3_aa: ASSQTPQAPGNYGYT; cdr3_length: 15; clone_size: -; v_call: TRBV23-1; j_call: TRBJ1-2
cdr3_aa: ASSPRVGRSEQY; cdr3_length: 12; clone_size: once; v_call: TRBV9; j_call: TRBJ2-7
cdr3_aa: ASSITAYEQY; cdr3_length: 10; clone_size: -; v_call: TRBV12-3/TRBV12-4; j_call: TRBJ2-7
cdr3_aa: ASSRQRSNTGELF; cdr3_length: 13; clone_size: -; v_call: TRBV7-9; j_call: TRBJ2-2
cdr3_aa: ARSLRYGYT; cdr3_length: 9; clone_size: -; v_call: TRBV27; j_call: TRBJ1-2
cdr3_aa: AITERQGKFSPLH; cdr3_length: 13; clone_size: -; v_call: TRBV10-3; j_call: TRBJ1-6
cdr3_aa: ASSFGGPSSEQY; cdr3_length: 12; clone_size: -; v_call: TRBV11-1; j_call: TRBJ2-7
cdr3_aa: ASSHRRTGVDTQY; cdr3_length: 13; clone_size: -; v_call: TRBV5-4; j_call: TRBJ2-3
cdr3_aa: ASSPGQGLGWYEAF; cdr3_length: 14; clone_size: -; v_call: TRBV5-4; j_call: TRBJ1-1
cdr3_aa: ASSPWTGSYEQY; cdr3_length: 12; clone_size: -; v_call: TRBV7-9; j_call: TRBJ2-7
cdr3_aa: ASSEGGLGAF; cdr3_length: 10; clone_size: -; v_call: TRBV2; j_call: TRBJ1-1
cdr3_aa: ASSPTQGRSYEQY; cdr3_length: 13; clone_size: -; v_call: TRBV7-9; j_call: TRBJ2-7
cdr3_aa: ASSLAGDRWQPQH; cdr3_length: 13; clone_size: -; v_call: TRBV5-5; j_call: TRBJ1-5
cdr3_aa: ASRGQGVETEAF; cdr3_length: 12; clone_size: -; v_call: TRBV5-4; j_call: TRBJ1-1
cdr3_aa: ASSINRDRAIHGYT; cdr3_length: 14; clone_size: -; v_call: TRBV19; j_call: TRBJ1-2
cdr3_aa: ASSLGAGLATDTQY; cdr3_length: 14; clone_size: once; v_call: TRBV19; j_call: TRBJ2-3
cdr3_aa: ASSARHSASGNTIY; cdr3_length: 14; clone_size: -; v_call: TRBV3-1/TRBV3-2; j_call: TRBJ1-3
cdr3_aa: ASSYLGQTYEQY; cdr3_length: 12; clone_size: -; v_call: TRBV6-2/TRBV6-3; j_call: TRBJ2-7
cdr3_aa: ASSPGIADTQY; cdr3_length: 11; clone_size: -; v_call: TRBV18; j_call: TRBJ2-3